This record covers a single TCR beta chain. Assay used: immunoSEQ multiplex PCR; TCRdb lists only in-frame clones, some missing. This table has about 72,000 clones, around 90% appearing once. The data originate from a study of technical replicates of blood from a few donors. The sample consisted of T cells isolated from PBMCs. The clonotype comes from a human donor in good health.

The CDR3 protein is CASSSRGSYEQYF. Here the CDR3 DNA reads TGTGCCAGCAGCTCCCGGGGCTCCTACGAGCAGTACTTC. V usage is TRBV11-3 and J usage is TRBJ2-7, with TRBD2 as a possible D gene (5 bases). CDR3 length equals 13 residues. V shed 4 bases and J shed 0 bases, with 7 bases lying between them. From germline, CDR1 is SGHNT and CDR2 YENEEA.